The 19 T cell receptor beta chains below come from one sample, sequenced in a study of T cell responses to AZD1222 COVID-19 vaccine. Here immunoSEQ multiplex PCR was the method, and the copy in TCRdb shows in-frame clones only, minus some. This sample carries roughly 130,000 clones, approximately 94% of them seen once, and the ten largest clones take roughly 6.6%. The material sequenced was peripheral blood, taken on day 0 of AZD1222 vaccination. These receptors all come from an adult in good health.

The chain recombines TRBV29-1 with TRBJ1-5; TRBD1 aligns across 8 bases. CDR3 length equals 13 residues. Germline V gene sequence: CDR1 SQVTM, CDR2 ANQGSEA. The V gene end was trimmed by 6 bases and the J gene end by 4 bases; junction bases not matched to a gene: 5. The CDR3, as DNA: TGCAGCGTCATGACAGGGGAAAATCAGCCCCAGCATTTT. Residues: CSVMTGENQPQHF.

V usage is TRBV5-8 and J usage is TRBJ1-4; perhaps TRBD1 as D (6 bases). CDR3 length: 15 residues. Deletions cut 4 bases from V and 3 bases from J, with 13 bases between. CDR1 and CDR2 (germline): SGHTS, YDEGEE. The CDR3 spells CASSRTGWANEKLFF. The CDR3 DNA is TGTGCCAGCAGCCGTACAGGGTGGGCTAATGAAAAACTGTTTTTT.

The chain's CDR3 is CATSDSGTGSGELFF. The CDR3 region has the DNA TGTGCCACCAGTGACTCCGGGACAGGGTCCGGGGAGCTGTTTTTT. This rearrangement joins TRBV24-1 to TRBJ2-2; the match to TRBD1 covers 9 bases. Germline lookup yields CDR1 KGHDR and CDR2 SFDVKD. The length of the CDR3 is 15 residues. V gave up 4 bases and J gave up 6 bases; unmatched junction bases: 5.

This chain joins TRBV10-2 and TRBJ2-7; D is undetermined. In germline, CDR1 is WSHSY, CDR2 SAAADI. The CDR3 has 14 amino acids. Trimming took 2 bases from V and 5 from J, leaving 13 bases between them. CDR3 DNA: TGCGCCAGCAGTGAGGACCTGGGGATTGACGAGCAGTACTTC. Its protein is CASSEDLGIDEQYF.

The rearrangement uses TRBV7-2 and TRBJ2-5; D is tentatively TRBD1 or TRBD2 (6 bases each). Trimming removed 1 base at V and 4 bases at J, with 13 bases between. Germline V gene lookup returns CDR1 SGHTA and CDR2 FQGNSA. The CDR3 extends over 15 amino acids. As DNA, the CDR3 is TGTGCCAGCAGCTTAGTTCAGGGGCGGGGAGAGACCCAGTACTTC. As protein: CASSLVQGRGETQYF.

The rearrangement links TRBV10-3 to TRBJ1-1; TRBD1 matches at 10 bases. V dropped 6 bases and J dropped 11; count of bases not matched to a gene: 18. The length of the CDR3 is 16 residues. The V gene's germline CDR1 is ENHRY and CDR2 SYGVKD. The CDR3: CAIRDAGQGTEFGAFF. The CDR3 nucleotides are TGTGCCATCAGGGATGCGGGACAGGGGACTGAATTTGGGGCTTTCTTT.

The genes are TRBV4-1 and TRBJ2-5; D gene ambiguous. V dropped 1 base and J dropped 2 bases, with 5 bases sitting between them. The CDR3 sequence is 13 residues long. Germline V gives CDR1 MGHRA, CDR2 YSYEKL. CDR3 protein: CASSQALQETQYF. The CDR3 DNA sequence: TGCGCCAGCAGCCAAGCCCTTCAAGAGACCCAGTACTTC.

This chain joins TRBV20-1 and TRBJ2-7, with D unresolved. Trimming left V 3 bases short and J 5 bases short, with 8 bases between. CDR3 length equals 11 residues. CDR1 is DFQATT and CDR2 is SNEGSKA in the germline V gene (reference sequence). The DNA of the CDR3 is TGCAGTGCTAGGAATAGGGACGAGCAGTACTTC. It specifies CSARNRDEQYF.

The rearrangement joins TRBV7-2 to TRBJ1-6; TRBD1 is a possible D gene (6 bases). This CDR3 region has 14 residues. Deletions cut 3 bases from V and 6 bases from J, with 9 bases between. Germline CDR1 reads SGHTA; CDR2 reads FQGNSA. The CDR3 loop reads CASSLGRGNSPLHF. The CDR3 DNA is TGTGCCAGCAGCTTGGGCAGGGGTAATTCACCCCTCCACTTT. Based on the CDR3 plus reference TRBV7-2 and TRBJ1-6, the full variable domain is GAGVSQSPSNKVTEKGKDVELRCDPISGHTALYWYRQSLGQGLEFLIYFQGNSAPDKSGLPSDRFSAERTGGSVSTLTIQRTQQEDSAVYLCASSLGRGNSPLHFGNGTRLTVT.

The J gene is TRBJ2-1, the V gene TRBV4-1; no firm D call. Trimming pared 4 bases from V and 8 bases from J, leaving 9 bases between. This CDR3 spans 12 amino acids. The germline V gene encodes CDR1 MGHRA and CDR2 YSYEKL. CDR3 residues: CASSPPSYEQFF. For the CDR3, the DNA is TGCGCCAGCAGCCCGCCGTCATATGAGCAGTTCTTC.

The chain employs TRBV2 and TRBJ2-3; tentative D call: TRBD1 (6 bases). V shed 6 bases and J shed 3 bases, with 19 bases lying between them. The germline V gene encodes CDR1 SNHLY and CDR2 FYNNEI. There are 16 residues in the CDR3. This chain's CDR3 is CASSLTGLGGTDTQYF. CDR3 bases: TGTGCCAGCAGCCTAACAGGGCTAGGGGGTACAGATACGCAGTATTTT.

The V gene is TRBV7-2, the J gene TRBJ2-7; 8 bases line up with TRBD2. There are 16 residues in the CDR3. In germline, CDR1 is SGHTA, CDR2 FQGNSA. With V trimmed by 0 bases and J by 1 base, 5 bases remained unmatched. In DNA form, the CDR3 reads TGTGCCAGCAGCTTAGCAGGGGCTAGCGGGTCCTACGAGCAGTACTTC. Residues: CASSLAGASGSYEQYF. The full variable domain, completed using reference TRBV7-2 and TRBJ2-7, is GAGVSQSPSNKVTEKGKDVELRCDPISGHTALYWYRQSLGQGLEFLIYFQGNSAPDKSGLPSDRFSAERTGGSVSTLTIQRTQQEDSAVYLCASSLAGASGSYEQYFGPGTRLTVT.

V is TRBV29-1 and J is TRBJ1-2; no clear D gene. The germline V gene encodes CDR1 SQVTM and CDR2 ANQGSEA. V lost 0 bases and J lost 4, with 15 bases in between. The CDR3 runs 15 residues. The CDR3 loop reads CSVEDRRGIGYGYTF. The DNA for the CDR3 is TGCAGCGTTGAAGATCGGAGAGGGATAGGCTATGGCTACACCTTC.

CDR3 DNA: TGCGCCAGCAGCCAAGCGACCAGCAACAATGAGCAGTTCTTC. Translation gives CASSQATSNNEQFF. The chain links TRBV4-1 to TRBJ2-1; D remains ambiguous. CDR3 length equals 14 residues. Trimming removed 1 base at V and 5 bases at J, with 9 bases between. Germline lookup yields CDR1 MGHRA and CDR2 YSYEKL.

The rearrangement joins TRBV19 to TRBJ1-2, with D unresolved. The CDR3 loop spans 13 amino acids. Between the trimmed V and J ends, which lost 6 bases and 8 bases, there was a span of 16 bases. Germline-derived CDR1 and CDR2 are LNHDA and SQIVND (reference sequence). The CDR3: CASSPTWAPGYTF. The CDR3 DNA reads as TGTGCCAGTAGCCCTACTTGGGCCCCAGGCTACACCTTC.

CDR3 region: CASSVSQGNTIYF. Here the CDR3 DNA reads TGTGCCAGCAGCGTTAGTCAGGGAAACACCATATATTTT. The rearrangement uses TRBV9 and TRBJ1-3, with D unresolved. Germline CDR1 reads SGDLS; CDR2 reads YYNGEE. The CDR3 sequence is 13 residues long. Trimming pared 2 bases from V and 4 bases from J, leaving 7 bases between.

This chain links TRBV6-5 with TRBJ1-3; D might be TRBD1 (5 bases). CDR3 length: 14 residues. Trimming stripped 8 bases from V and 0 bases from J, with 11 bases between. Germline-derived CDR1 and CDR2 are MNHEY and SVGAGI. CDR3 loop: CASSGHRSGNTIYF. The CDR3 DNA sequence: TGTGCCAGCTCTGGACACCGCTCTGGAAACACCATATATTTT.

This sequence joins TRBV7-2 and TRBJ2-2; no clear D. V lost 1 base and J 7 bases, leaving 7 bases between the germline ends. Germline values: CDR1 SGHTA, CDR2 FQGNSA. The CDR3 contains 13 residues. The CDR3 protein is CASSLVVGGELFF. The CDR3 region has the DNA TGTGCCAGCAGCTTAGTCGTAGGCGGGGAGCTGTTTTTT.

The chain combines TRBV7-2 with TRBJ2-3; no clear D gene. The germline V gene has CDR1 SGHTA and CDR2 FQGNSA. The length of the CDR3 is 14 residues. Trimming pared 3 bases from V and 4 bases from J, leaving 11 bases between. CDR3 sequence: CASSLMSTADTQYF. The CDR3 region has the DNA TGTGCCAGCAGCTTGATGAGCACGGCAGATACGCAGTATTTT.